This is a list of T cell receptor beta chains from one sample in a study of cytomegalovirus exposure and HLA in healthy donors. Profiled with immunoSEQ multiplex PCR; TCRdb holds only in-frame clones, not every one. Of 100,000 to 150,000 clones listed, approximately 80% are singletons. Sequencing was performed on PBMCs. All receptors come from a woman in her thirties or forties in good health and CMV-seronegative. Each CDR3 is given with its conserved first and last residue. The D gene is left open where the match is weak. The listing skips clone size in some rows; elsewhere it reads once, few, many or a size class.

v_gene: TRBV28
d_gene: TRBD1
j_gene: TRBJ1-5
abundance: -
CDR3nt: TGTGCCAGCAGTTTCCCAACGGACAGGGAAAGACAGCCCCAGCATTTT
CDR3aa: CASSFPTDRERQPQHF

v_gene: TRBV9
d_gene: TRBD2
j_gene: TRBJ2-3
abundance: -
CDR3nt: TGTGCCAGCAGCGGAGCGGGGTTTAGCACAGATACGCAGTATTTT
CDR3aa: CASSGAGFSTDTQYF

v_gene: TRBV28
d_gene: TRBD1
j_gene: TRBJ1-6
abundance: -
CDR3nt: TGTGCCAGCAGTCCGGGACAGGGGGATAATTCACCCCTCCACTTT
CDR3aa: CASSPGQGDNSPLHF

v_gene: TRBV15
d_gene: TRBD2
j_gene: TRBJ2-1
abundance: few
CDR3nt: TGTGCCACCAGCCCGCTCCCCGGGACTAGCGGGAGCGGCTCCTACAATGAGCAGTTCTTC
CDR3aa: CATSPLPGTSGSGSYNEQFF

v_gene: TRBV29-1
d_gene: TRBD1
j_gene: TRBJ2-7
abundance: -
CDR3nt: TGCAGCGTTGTGAGAAGGGGGCAGCAGTACTTC
CDR3aa: CSVVRRGQQYF

v_gene: TRBV29-1
d_gene: -
j_gene: TRBJ2-1
abundance: -
CDR3nt: TGCAGCGTTGCCGGGACAAATGAGCAGTTCTTC
CDR3aa: CSVAGTNEQFF

v_gene: TRBV9
d_gene: TRBD2
j_gene: TRBJ2-7
abundance: -
CDR3nt: TGTGCCAGCAGCGCGGGACTAGCGGGTTCGGCCCGCGAGCAGTACTTC
CDR3aa: CASSAGLAGSAREQYF

v_gene: TRBV10-1
d_gene: TRBD2
j_gene: TRBJ2-3
abundance: -
CDR3nt: TGCGCCAGCAGTGAAAAGGAGCGGGGACCTTACTTCACAGATACGCAGTATTTT
CDR3aa: CASSEKERGPYFTDTQYF

v_gene: TRBV7-9
d_gene: -
j_gene: TRBJ2-1
abundance: -
CDR3nt: TGTGCCAGCAGCTTAGAGGGGGGGAAGGATGAGCAGTTCTTC
CDR3aa: CASSLEGGKDEQFF

v_gene: TRBV5-1
d_gene: -
j_gene: TRBJ1-1
abundance: -
CDR3nt: TGCGCCAGCAGCTACCGACGGGGGGTGGGTACGAACACTGAAGCTTTCTTT
CDR3aa: CASSYRRGVGTNTEAFF

v_gene: TRBV4-2
d_gene: -
j_gene: TRBJ2-4
abundance: -
CDR3nt: TGTGCCAGCAGCCAAGATAGGCCACTAGCCAAAAACAGTCAGTACTTC
CDR3aa: CASSQDRPLAKNSQYF

v_gene: TRBV6-1
d_gene: -
j_gene: TRBJ2-7
abundance: -
CDR3nt: TGTGCCAGCAGTGAAACAGACATAAGCTCCTACGAGCAGTACTTC
CDR3aa: CASSETDISSYEQYF

v_gene: TRBV7-8
d_gene: -
j_gene: TRBJ1-5
abundance: -
CDR3nt: TGTGCCAGCAGCGCGATCGGGGGGGGCAGGGAAGATCAGCCCCAGCATTTT
CDR3aa: CASSAIGGGREDQPQHF

v_gene: TRBV27
d_gene: -
j_gene: TRBJ1-5
abundance: -
CDR3nt: TGTGCCAGCAGTCTCGGGTCTACCCTGGGGCATCAGCCCCAGCATTTT
CDR3aa: CASSLGSTLGHQPQHF

v_gene: TRBV5-1
d_gene: -
j_gene: TRBJ1-1
abundance: -
CDR3nt: TGCGCCAGCAGCACCACAGAGCCCCCAGCTGAAGCTTTCTTT
CDR3aa: CASSTTEPPAEAFF

v_gene: TRBV7-2
d_gene: TRBD1
j_gene: TRBJ1-2
abundance: -
CDR3nt: TGTGCCAGCAGTCCCGACAGGGGGAACTATGGCTACACCTTC
CDR3aa: CASSPDRGNYGYTF

v_gene: TRBV4-1
d_gene: TRBD1
j_gene: TRBJ1-2
abundance: -
CDR3nt: TGCGCCAGCAGCCAAGACAGGGGGATAGCGACTAACTATGGCTACACCTTC
CDR3aa: CASSQDRGIATNYGYTF

v_gene: TRBV4-1
d_gene: -
j_gene: TRBJ1-5
abundance: -
CDR3nt: TGCGCCAGCAGCCGCGAGGCGGGGGCAGCTGATCAGCCCCAGCATTTT
CDR3aa: CASSREAGAADQPQHF

v_gene: TRBV5-1
d_gene: TRBD2
j_gene: TRBJ2-7
abundance: -
CDR3nt: TGCGCCAGCAGCGGACTAGCGGTTAGCTCCTACGAGCAGTACTTC
CDR3aa: CASSGLAVSSYEQYF

v_gene: TRBV7-9
d_gene: TRBD2
j_gene: TRBJ2-3
abundance: few
CDR3nt: TGTGCCAGCAGCCGACTAGCGGGGGTCAGCACAGATACGCAGTATTTT
CDR3aa: CASSRLAGVSTDTQYF

v_gene: TRBV7-9
d_gene: -
j_gene: TRBJ1-4
abundance: -
CDR3nt: TGTTCCAGCAGCCCAGGGCCCGAATTCGGTGAAAAACTGTTTTTT
CDR3aa: CSSSPGPEFGEKLFF

v_gene: TRBV6-1
d_gene: -
j_gene: TRBJ2-1
abundance: -
CDR3nt: TGTGCCAGCAGTGAAGCAGTTAACGGGGGGCTATACAATGAGCAGTTCTTC
CDR3aa: CASSEAVNGGLYNEQFF

v_gene: TRBV18
d_gene: TRBD2
j_gene: TRBJ2-7
abundance: -
CDR3nt: TGTGCCAGCTCACCGGGGCGGGAGTCGGTCTACGAGCAGTACTTC
CDR3aa: CASSPGRESVYEQYF

v_gene: TRBV19
d_gene: -
j_gene: TRBJ2-7
abundance: -
CDR3nt: TGTGCCAGTAGTACCCTGGTTGGCGCGGGGGCTATCTACGAGCAGTACTTC
CDR3aa: CASSTLVGAGAIYEQYF

v_gene: TRBV14
d_gene: TRBD2
j_gene: TRBJ2-5
abundance: once
CDR3nt: TGTGCCAGCAGCCAATGGCGGGGGGCTCAAGAGACCCAGTACTTC
CDR3aa: CASSQWRGAQETQYF

v_gene: TRBV4-2
d_gene: TRBD2
j_gene: TRBJ2-7
abundance: -
CDR3nt: TGTGCCAGCAGCCAAGAGGCTACTAGCGGCCACTACGAGCAGTACTTC
CDR3aa: CASSQEATSGHYEQYF

v_gene: TRBV4-2
d_gene: -
j_gene: TRBJ2-7
abundance: -
CDR3nt: TGTGCCAGCAGCCAACCGGGAACTAAATACGAGCAGTACTTC
CDR3aa: CASSQPGTKYEQYF

v_gene: TRBV21-1
d_gene: -
j_gene: TRBJ2-1
abundance: once
CDR3nt: TGTGCCCAATTCCAGGGACAGGGTCCCTACAATGAGCAGTTCTTC
CDR3aa: CAQFQGQGPYNEQFF

v_gene: TRBV27
d_gene: -
j_gene: TRBJ1-5
abundance: -
CDR3nt: TGTGCCAGCAGGCCACGATGGGAGGGGGGTCAGCCCCAGCATTTT
CDR3aa: CASRPRWEGGQPQHF

v_gene: TRBV15
d_gene: TRBD1
j_gene: TRBJ1-5
abundance: -
CDR3nt: TGTGCCACCAGCAGAAGGACAGGGGACAATCAGCCCCAGCATTTT
CDR3aa: CATSRRTGDNQPQHF

v_gene: TRBV28
d_gene: -
j_gene: TRBJ1-1
abundance: -
CDR3nt: TGTGCCAGCAGTTTAGGCGGGAACACTGAAGCTTTCTTT
CDR3aa: CASSLGGNTEAFF

v_gene: TRBV27
d_gene: TRBD1
j_gene: TRBJ1-2
abundance: -
CDR3nt: TGTGCCAGCAGTTTATGGGCCGGGGTGACAGGGATGGATGGCTACACCTTC
CDR3aa: CASSLWAGVTGMDGYTF

v_gene: TRBV27
d_gene: -
j_gene: TRBJ1-2
abundance: -
CDR3nt: TGTGCCAGCAGTTTGAGCGGCCTCTATGGCTACACCTTC
CDR3aa: CASSLSGLYGYTF

v_gene: TRBV6-6
d_gene: -
j_gene: TRBJ1-5
abundance: once
CDR3nt: TGTGCCAGCAGTTCCGAAGGCGGGGGGCCCCAGCATTTT
CDR3aa: CASSSEGGGPQHF

v_gene: TRBV5-1
d_gene: -
j_gene: TRBJ2-1
abundance: -
CDR3nt: TGCGCCAGCAGCTTGGCAAGACTACCAAACAATGAGCAGTTCTTC
CDR3aa: CASSLARLPNNEQFF

v_gene: TRBV9
d_gene: -
j_gene: TRBJ2-7
abundance: once
CDR3nt: TGTGCCAGCAGCGTAGCTCAGGGCCATACCTACGAGCAGTACTTC
CDR3aa: CASSVAQGHTYEQYF

v_gene: TRBV27
d_gene: TRBD1
j_gene: TRBJ2-7
abundance: -
CDR3nt: TGTGCCAGCAGTTCCCTCCGGGACAGGGGTTACGAGCAGTACTTC
CDR3aa: CASSSLRDRGYEQYF

v_gene: TRBV6-5
d_gene: -
j_gene: TRBJ1-5
abundance: few
CDR3nt: TGTGCCAGCAGTAGCAACAGTCCCCATCAGCCCCAGCATTTT
CDR3aa: CASSSNSPHQPQHF

v_gene: TRBV5-4
d_gene: -
j_gene: TRBJ1-6
abundance: few
CDR3nt: TGTGCCAGCAGCGTGGACAGAACTAATTCACCCCTCCACTTT
CDR3aa: CASSVDRTNSPLHF

v_gene: TRBV18
d_gene: -
j_gene: TRBJ2-3
abundance: -
CDR3nt: TGTGCCAGCTCACCGCCAGCGGCCACCCTTTCTAATACGCAGTATTTT
CDR3aa: CASSPPAATLSNTQYF

v_gene: TRBV4-1
d_gene: TRBD2
j_gene: TRBJ2-7
abundance: -
CDR3nt: TGCGCCAGCAGCCTAGTAGATGTGAGCGGGGGTGACTACGAGCAGTACTTC
CDR3aa: CASSLVDVSGGDYEQYF

v_gene: TRBV6-5
d_gene: -
j_gene: TRBJ2-6
abundance: -
CDR3nt: TGTGCCAGCAGATGGGTTAGCTCTGGGGCCAACGGCCTGACTTTC
CDR3aa: CASRWVSSGANGLTF

v_gene: TRBV5-4
d_gene: -
j_gene: TRBJ1-1
abundance: -
CDR3nt: TGTGCCAGCCTGCGGGATCCGAACACTGAAGCTTTCTTT
CDR3aa: CASLRDPNTEAFF

v_gene: TRBV7-3
d_gene: TRBD2
j_gene: TRBJ2-2
abundance: -
CDR3nt: TGTGCCAGCAGCTTATGGGGACATTCTAGCGGGGGATACACCGGGGAGCTGTTTTTT
CDR3aa: CASSLWGHSSGGYTGELFF

v_gene: TRBV27
d_gene: TRBD2
j_gene: TRBJ2-7
abundance: -
CDR3nt: TGTGCCAGCACCGCCATAGGGGCCGGGGGGTACGAGCAGTACTTC
CDR3aa: CASTAIGAGGYEQYF